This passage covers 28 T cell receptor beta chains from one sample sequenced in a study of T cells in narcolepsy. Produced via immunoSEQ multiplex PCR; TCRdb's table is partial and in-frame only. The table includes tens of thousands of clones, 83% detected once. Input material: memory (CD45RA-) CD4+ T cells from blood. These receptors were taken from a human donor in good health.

As DNA, the CDR3 is TGTGCCAGCACCGAGACAGGGAGCAATCAGCCCCAGCATTTT. Its translation is CASTETGSNQPQHF. V and J are TRBV5-6 and TRBJ1-5, with TRBD1 identical over 7 bases. The CDR3 is 14 amino acids. The J segment lost 1 base and the V segment lost 6 bases, leaving 4 bases of the junction unmatched. CDR1 and CDR2 from the germline V gene are SGHDT and YYEEEE.

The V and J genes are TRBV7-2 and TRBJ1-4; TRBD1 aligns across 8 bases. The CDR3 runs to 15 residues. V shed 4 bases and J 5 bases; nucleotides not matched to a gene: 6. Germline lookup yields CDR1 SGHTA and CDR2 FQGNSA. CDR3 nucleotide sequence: TGTGCCAGCAGCTCCAACAGGGGGTGGAATGAAAAACTGTTTTTT. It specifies CASSSNRGWNEKLFF. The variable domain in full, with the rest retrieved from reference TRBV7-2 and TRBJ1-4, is GAGVSQSPSNKVTEKGKDVELRCDPISGHTALYWYRQSLGQGLEFLIYFQGNSAPDKSGLPSDRFSAERTGGSVSTLTIQRTQQEDSAVYLCASSSNRGWNEKLFFGSGTQLSVL.

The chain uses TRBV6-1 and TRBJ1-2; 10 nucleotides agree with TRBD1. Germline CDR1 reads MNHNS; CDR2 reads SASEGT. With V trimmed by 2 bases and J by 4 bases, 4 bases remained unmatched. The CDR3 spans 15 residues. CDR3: CASSEQRTGGYGYTF. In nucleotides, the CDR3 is TGTGCCAGCAGTGAACAAAGGACAGGGGGCTATGGCTACACCTTC.

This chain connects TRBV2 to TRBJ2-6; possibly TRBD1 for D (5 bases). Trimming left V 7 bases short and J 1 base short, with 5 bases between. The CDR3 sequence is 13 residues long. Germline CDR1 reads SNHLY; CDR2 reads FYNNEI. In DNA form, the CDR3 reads TGTGCCAGCAAGGGGTCTGGGGCCAACGTCCTGACTTTC. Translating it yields CASKGSGANVLTF.

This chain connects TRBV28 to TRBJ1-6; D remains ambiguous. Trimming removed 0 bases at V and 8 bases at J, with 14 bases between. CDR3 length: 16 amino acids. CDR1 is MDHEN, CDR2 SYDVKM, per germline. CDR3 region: CASSLWGSSDYSPLHF. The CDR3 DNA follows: TGTGCCAGCAGTTTATGGGGGTCCTCTGATTATTCACCCCTCCACTTT.

This chain's CDR3 is CASRQQGSGNTIYF. The CDR3 region has the DNA TGTGCCAGCAGACAACAGGGTTCTGGAAACACCATATATTTT. The chain joins TRBV27 to TRBJ1-3; possible D gene TRBD1, 6 bases. This CDR3 has 14 amino acids. V lost 6 bases and J lost 1, with 10 bases in between. Germline CDR1 and CDR2: MNHEY and SMNVEV (reference sequence).

The CDR3 DNA follows: TGTGCCAGCAGCCGACAGGTTGGGCCGGGTGGCTACACCTTC. It is translated as CASSRQVGPGGYTF. The chain employs TRBV5-4 and TRBJ1-2, with a possible D match to TRBD1 (6 bases). V lost 4 bases to trimming and J lost 7 bases, with 17 bases between them. The CDR3 covers 14 residues. Germline V gene data show CDR1 as SGHNT and CDR2 as YYREEE (reference sequence).

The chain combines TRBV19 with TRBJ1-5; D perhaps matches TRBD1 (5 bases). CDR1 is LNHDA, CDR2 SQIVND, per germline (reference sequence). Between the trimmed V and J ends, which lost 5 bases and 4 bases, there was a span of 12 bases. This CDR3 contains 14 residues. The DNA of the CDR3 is TGTGCCAGTAGTTCCCTGGGGCGAAATCAGCCCCAGCATTTT. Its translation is CASSSLGRNQPQHF.

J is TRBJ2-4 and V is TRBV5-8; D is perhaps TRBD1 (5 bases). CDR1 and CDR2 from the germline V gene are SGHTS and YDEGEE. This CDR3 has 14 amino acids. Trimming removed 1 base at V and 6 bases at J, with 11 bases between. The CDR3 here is CASSLTGYGNIQYF. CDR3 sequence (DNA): TGTGCCAGCAGCTTGACAGGTTATGGAAACATTCAGTACTTC.

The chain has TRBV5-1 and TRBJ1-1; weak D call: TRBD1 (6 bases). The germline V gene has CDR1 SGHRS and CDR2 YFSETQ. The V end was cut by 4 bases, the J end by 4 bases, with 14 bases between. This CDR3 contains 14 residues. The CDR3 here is CASSTQGRSTEAFF. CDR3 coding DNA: TGCGCCAGCAGCACACAGGGTCGGAGCACTGAAGCTTTCTTT.

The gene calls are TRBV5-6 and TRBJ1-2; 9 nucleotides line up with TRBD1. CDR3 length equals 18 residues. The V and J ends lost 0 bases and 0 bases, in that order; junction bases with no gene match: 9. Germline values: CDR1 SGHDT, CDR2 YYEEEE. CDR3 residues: CASSLVVLGQGANYGYTF. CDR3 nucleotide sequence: TGTGCCAGCAGCTTGGTAGTACTGGGACAGGGAGCTAACTATGGCTACACCTTC. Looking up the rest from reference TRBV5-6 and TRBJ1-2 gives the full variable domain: DAGVTQSPTHLIKTRGQQVTLRCSPKSGHDTVSWYQQALGQGPQFIFQYYEEEERQRGNFPDRFSGHQFPNYSSELNVNALLLGDSALYLCASSLVVLGQGANYGYTFGSGTRLTVV.

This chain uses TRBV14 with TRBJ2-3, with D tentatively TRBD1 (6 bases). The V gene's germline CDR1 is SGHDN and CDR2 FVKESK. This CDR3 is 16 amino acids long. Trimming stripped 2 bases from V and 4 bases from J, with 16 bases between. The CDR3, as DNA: TGTGCCAGCAGCCAAACCCCCACACAGGGATCAGATACGCAGTATTTT. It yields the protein CASSQTPTQGSDTQYF.

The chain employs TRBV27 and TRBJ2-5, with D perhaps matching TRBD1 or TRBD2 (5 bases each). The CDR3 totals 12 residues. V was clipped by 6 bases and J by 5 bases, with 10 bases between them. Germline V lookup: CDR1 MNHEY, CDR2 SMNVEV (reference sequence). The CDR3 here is CASRGRGETQYF. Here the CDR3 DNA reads TGTGCCAGCAGGGGGCGCGGGGAGACCCAGTACTTC.

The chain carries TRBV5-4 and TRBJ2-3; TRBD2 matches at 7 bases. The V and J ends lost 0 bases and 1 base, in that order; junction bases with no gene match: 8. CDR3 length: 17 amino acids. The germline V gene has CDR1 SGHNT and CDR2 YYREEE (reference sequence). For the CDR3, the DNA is TGTGCCAGCAGCTTGGGGCAGCGGGGCCCTCGCACAGATACGCAGTATTTT. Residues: CASSLGQRGPRTDTQYF.

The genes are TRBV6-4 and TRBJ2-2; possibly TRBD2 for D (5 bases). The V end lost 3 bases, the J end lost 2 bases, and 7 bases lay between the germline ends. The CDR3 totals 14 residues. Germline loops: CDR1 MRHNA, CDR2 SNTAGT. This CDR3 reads CASSEAANTGELFF. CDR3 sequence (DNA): TGTGCCAGCAGTGAAGCGGCTAACACCGGGGAGCTGTTTTTT.

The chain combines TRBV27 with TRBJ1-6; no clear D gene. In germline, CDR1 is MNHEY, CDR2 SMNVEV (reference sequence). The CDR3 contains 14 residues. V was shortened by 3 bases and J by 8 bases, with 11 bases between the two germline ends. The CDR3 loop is CASSFAARHSPLHF. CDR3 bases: TGTGCCAGCAGTTTTGCGGCGAGGCATTCACCCCTCCACTTT.

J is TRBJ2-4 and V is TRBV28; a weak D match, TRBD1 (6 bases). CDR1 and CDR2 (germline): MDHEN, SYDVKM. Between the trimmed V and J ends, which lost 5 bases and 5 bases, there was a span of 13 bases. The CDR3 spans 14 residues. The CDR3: CASSQKDSQNIQYF. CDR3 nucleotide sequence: TGTGCCAGCAGTCAGAAGGACAGTCAAAACATTCAGTACTTC.

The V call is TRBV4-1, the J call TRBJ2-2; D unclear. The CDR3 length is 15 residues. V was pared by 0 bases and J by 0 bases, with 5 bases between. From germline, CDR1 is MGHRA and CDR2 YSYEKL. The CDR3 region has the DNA TGCGCCAGCAGCCAAGATAGGGCGAACACCGGGGAGCTGTTTTTT. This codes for CASSQDRANTGELFF.

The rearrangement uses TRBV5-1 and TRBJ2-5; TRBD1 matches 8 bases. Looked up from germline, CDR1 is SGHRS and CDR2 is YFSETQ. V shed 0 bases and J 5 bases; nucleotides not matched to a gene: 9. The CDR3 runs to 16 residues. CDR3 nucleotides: TGCGCCAGCAGCTTGGAACCCTCAGGGGGCTGGGAGACCCAGTACTTC. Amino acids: CASSLEPSGGWETQYF. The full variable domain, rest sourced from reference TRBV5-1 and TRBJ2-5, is KAGVTQTPRYLIKTRGQQVTLSCSPISGHRSVSWYQQTPGQGLQFLFEYFSETQRNKGNFPGRFSGRQFSNSRSEMNVSTLELGDSALYLCASSLEPSGGWETQYFGPGTRLLVL.

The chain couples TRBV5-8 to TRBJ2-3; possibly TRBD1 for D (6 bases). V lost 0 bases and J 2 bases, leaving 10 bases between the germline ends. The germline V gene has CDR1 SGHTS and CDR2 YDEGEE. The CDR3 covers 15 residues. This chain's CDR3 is CASSLGQDPTDTQYF. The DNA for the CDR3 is TGTGCCAGCAGCTTGGGACAGGACCCCACAGATACGCAGTATTTT.

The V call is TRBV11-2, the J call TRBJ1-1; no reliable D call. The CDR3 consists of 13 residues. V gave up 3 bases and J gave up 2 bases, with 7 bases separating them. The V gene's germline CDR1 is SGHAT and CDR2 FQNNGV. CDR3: CASSFIRNTEAFF. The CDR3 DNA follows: TGTGCCAGCAGCTTCATCAGAAACACTGAAGCTTTCTTT. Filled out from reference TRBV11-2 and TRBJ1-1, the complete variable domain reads EAGVAQSPRYKIIEKRQSVAFWCNPISGHATLYWYQQILGQGPKLLIQFQNNGVVDDSQLPKDRFSAERLKGVDSTLKIQPAKLEDSAVYLCASSFIRNTEAFFGQGTRLTVV.

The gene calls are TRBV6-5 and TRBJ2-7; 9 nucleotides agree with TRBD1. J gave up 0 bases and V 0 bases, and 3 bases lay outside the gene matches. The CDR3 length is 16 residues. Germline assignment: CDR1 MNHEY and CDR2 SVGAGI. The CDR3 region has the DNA TGTGCCAGCAGTTACTCGATGGGACAGGGCTCCTACGAGCAGTACTTC. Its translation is CASSYSMGQGSYEQYF.

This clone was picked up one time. CDR3 amino acids: CASSLGEEQPQHF. The CDR3 nucleotides are TGTGCCAGCAGCTTAGGGGAGGAACAGCCCCAGCATTTT. The chain is built from TRBV7-2 and TRBJ1-5, with D unclear. There are 13 residues in the CDR3. Trimming removed 1 base at V and 7 bases at J, with 8 bases between. Germline V gene data show CDR1 as SGHTA and CDR2 as FQGNSA.

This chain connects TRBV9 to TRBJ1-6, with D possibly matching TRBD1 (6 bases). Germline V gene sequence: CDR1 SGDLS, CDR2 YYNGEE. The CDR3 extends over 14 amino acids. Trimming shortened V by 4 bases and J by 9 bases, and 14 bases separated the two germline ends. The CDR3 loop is CASSPEGGTSPLHF. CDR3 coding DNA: TGTGCCAGCAGCCCGGAAGGGGGAACTTCACCCCTCCACTTT.

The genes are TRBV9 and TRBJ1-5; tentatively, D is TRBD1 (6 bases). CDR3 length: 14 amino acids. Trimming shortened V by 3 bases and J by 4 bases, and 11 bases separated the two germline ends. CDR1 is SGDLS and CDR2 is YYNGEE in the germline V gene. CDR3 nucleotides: TGTGCCAGCAGCGCCGGGACACATAATCAGCCCCAGCATTTT. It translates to CASSAGTHNQPQHF.

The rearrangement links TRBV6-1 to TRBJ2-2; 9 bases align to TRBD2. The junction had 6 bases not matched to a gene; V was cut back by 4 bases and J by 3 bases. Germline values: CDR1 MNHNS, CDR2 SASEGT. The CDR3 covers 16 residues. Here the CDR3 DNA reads TGTGCCAGCAGTGCGGGACTAGCTCAGTACACCGGGGAGCTGTTTTTT. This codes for CASSAGLAQYTGELFF.

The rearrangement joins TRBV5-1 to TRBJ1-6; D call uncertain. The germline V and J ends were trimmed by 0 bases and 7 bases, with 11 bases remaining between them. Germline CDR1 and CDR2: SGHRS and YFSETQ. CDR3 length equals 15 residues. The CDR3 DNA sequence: TGCGCCAGCAGCTTGGATCCAGCCAAAAATTCACCCCTCCACTTT. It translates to CASSLDPAKNSPLHF.

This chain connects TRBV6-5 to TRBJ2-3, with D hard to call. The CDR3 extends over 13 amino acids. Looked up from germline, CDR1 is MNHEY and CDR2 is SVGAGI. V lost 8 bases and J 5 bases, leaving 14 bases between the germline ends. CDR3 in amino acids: CASGPKRRDTQYF. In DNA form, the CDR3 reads TGTGCCAGCGGGCCCAAACGGAGAGATACGCAGTATTTT.